This T cell receptor (beta chain) was obtained from a study of cytomegalovirus exposure and HLA in healthy donors. Broader study findings: Rare sequences made up most TCRs, while some public TCRs were found in many donors.

The data were produced by immunoSEQ multiplex PCR, yet TCRdb's version contains in-frame clones alone and is incomplete. Of some 140,000 clones in the sample, roughly 86% were seen once. This clone was found once. Its specificity is not known. The CDR3 has 17 residues. V trimming: 5 bases; J trimming: 9 bases; junction bases outside the gene matches: 15. CDR1 is LNHDA, CDR2 SQIVND, per germline (reference sequence). The V gene is TRBV19, the J gene TRBJ1-6; 8 bases are shared with TRBD1. The sequenced sample was PBMCs. The TCR originated in a young woman in good health and CMV-seronegative. CDR3 sequence: CASSPRTGRGITSPLHF. In DNA, the CDR3 is TGTGCCAGTAGTCCGCGGACAGGGAGGGGGATAACTTCACCCCTCCACTTT.